One T cell receptor (beta chain) is described in this entry. Its recognized antigen is unknown. No base qualities exist here, and no much larger clone lies one base off it. The data were taken from a study of blood T cell repertoires in COVID-19 (TCRdb year 2020). General notes on the study: Collaborator samples came from the United States, Italy and Spain and covered acute and convalescent phases of COVID-19. The material from the prospective study consisted of cDNA or gDNA derived from T cells, B-cell-depleted T cells, or PBMCs. The dataset comprised deeply sampled blood TCRbeta repertoires from subjects exposed to, actively infected with, or recovered from COVID-19. The repertoires were made available in a free public database intended to serve as a resource for research on the immune response to SARS-CoV-2. The samples were drawn from two sources: the first 160 participants of the ongoing ImmuneRACE study, and over 950 subjects contributed by 6 global collaborators. A de-identified subject ID, COVID-19 status, age in years and sex were almost always included in the sample metadata. HLA class I and class II types, where available, came from metadata supplied by the sample provider rather than from assay-based typing.

The paper as a whole reports these results and caveats: How much clinical and demographic metadata was included differed by source and by participant, and the metadata was provided uncurated.

Each collaborating institution followed its own protocols to collect whole blood in K2EDTA tubes. For TCRbeta analysis, collaborator samples were shipped as frozen whole blood, as isolated PBMCs, or as DNA extracted from either sample type. The trim is 2 bases for V and 3 bases for J, with a gap of 13 bases between the germline ends. Taken from cysteine to phenylalanine, the CDR3 has 15 residues. Just the 45-base CDR3 DNA is kept, in frame starting at base 1. CDR1 MNHNY and CDR2 SVGAGI were looked up in the germline V gene (reference sequence). TCRbeta CDR3 regions were amplified from genomic DNA by means of the immunoSEQ Assay, a bias-controlled multiplex PCR. The paper's processing steps were these. The number of nucleated cells in each sample was estimated by amplification of reference gene primers within the assay. To quantify the absolute abundance of each unique TCRbeta CDR3 rearrangement, sequence reads were collapsed and filtered. For each sample, productive Simpson clonality was calculated by taking the square root of Simpson's diversity index across productive rearrangements. Held by TCRdb, this immuneACCESS table contains in-frame sequences only and omits some clones. Under half of the omission traces to an unresolved V gene where checked; the cause of the rest is unknown. V and J calls and clone size follow that table, whereas D and trimming were derived from the DNA. The sample yields some 38,000 clones; roughly 80% were counted once. Jointly, the top ten make up 8% to 10% of the sample.

The chain was built from TRBV6-6 and TRBJ1-2; a weak D assignment points to TRBD1 (5 bases agree). The sample consisted of peripheral blood. The receptor was derived from a man in his sixties in a cohort sampled during active COVID-19. The CDR3 has the sequence CASSYLPREDYGYTF. The DNA sequence is TGTGCCAGCAGTTACCTCCCCAGGGAGGACTATGGCTACACCTTC.